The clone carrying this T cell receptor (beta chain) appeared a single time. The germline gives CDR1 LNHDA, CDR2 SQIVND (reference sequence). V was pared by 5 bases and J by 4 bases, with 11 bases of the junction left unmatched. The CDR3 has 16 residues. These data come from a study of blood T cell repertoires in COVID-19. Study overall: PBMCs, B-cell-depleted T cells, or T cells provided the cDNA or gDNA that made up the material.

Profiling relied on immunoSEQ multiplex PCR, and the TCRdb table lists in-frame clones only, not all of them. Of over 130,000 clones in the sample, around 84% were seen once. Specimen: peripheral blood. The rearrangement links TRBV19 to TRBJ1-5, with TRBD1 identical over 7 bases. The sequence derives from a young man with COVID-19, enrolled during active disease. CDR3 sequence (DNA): TGTGCCAGTAGTTCTTCCTCCCAGGGGGTAAATCAGCCCCAGCATTTT. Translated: CASSSSSQGVNQPQHF.